These 9 T cell receptor beta chains were all obtained from the same sample, sequenced in a study of T cells in localized non-small cell lung cancer. Clones were read by immunoSEQ multiplex PCR, and TCRdb kept only the in-frame ones, dropping some. The repertoire holds approximately 11,000 clones, with about 84% as singletons. The specimen comprised peripheral blood, sampled before any cancer treatment. The receptors were sampled from a male donor at least 60 years old with stage I lung adenocarcinoma.

The chain uses TRBV5-6 and TRBJ2-2; D gene uncertain. Per the germline V gene, CDR1 is SGHDT and CDR2 is YYEEEE. The CDR3 has 13 residues. Trimming stripped 5 bases from V and 4 bases from J, with 9 bases between. The CDR3 protein is CASSSQLTGELFF. For the CDR3, the DNA is TGTGCCAGCAGTTCACAACTCACCGGGGAGCTGTTTTTT. Complete variable domain (other parts from reference TRBV5-6 and TRBJ2-2): DAGVTQSPTHLIKTRGQQVTLRCSPKSGHDTVSWYQQALGQGPQFIFQYYEEEERQRGNFPDRFSGHQFPNYSSELNVNALLLGDSALYLCASSSQLTGELFFGEGSRLTVL.

The genes are TRBV28 and TRBJ2-1; D remains ambiguous. V was pared by 7 bases and J by 8 bases, with 0 bases between. The CDR3 has 8 residues. Germline CDR1 reads MDHEN; CDR2 reads SYDVKM. CDR3 loop: CASNEQFF. CDR3 nucleotide sequence: TGTGCCAGCAATGAGCAGTTCTTC.

The genes are TRBV7-6 and TRBJ1-3, with 10 positions matching TRBD1. Germline V CDR1 and CDR2: SGHVS, FNYEAQ. The ends lost 5 bases at V and 7 bases at J; junction bases unmatched: 8. The CDR3 sequence is 15 residues long. The chain's CDR3 is CASSIGQGGQNTIYF. The CDR3 coding sequence is TGTGCCAGCAGCATTGGACAGGGGGGACAGAACACCATATATTTT.

The CDR3 region is CASSDSQESGELFF. In DNA, the CDR3 is TGTGCCAGCAGTGACTCCCAGGAGTCCGGGGAGCTGTTTTTT. V is TRBV6-4 and J is TRBJ2-2; D uncertain. Germline V gene sequence: CDR1 MRHNA, CDR2 SNTAGT. The CDR3 extends over 14 amino acids. V dropped 0 bases and J dropped 6 bases, with 8 bases sitting between them.

This sequence joins TRBV11-2 and TRBJ2-5; D is ambiguous. Germline-derived CDR1 and CDR2 are SGHAT and FQNNGV. This CDR3 has 12 residues. Trimming left V 0 bases short and J 5 bases short, with 4 bases between. The CDR3 loop reads CASSLDLETQYF. As DNA, the CDR3 is TGTGCCAGCAGCTTAGATCTGGAGACCCAGTACTTC.

The V gene is TRBV5-6, the J gene TRBJ1-2; 10 nucleotides agree with TRBD1. V was clipped by 6 bases and J by 5 bases; unmatched bases: 10. Per the germline V gene, CDR1 is SGHDT and CDR2 is YYEEEE. There are 15 residues in the CDR3. The CDR3 here is CASNFRDRGWYGYTF. The CDR3 bases are TGTGCCAGCAACTTCCGGGACAGGGGTTGGTATGGCTACACCTTC. The entire variable domain, with the rest obtained from reference TRBV5-6 and TRBJ1-2, is as follows: DAGVTQSPTHLIKTRGQQVTLRCSPKSGHDTVSWYQQALGQGPQFIFQYYEEEERQRGNFPDRFSGHQFPNYSSELNVNALLLGDSALYLCASNFRDRGWYGYTFGSGTRLTVV.

This sequence joins TRBV6-1 and TRBJ2-1; the match to TRBD2 covers 10 bases. The CDR3 spans 14 residues. CDR1 and CDR2 from the germline V gene are MNHNS and SASEGT. V shed 4 bases, J shed 8 bases, and the junction held 5 bases outside the gene matches. The DNA of the CDR3 is TGTGCCAGCAGTGGGAGCGGGGGGGTGGATGAGCAGTTCTTC. This encodes CASSGSGGVDEQFF.

This clone is a singleton in its sample. The chain joins TRBV5-1 to TRBJ2-4, with 10 bases aligning to TRBD1. The CDR3 covers 16 residues. V was pared by 5 bases and J by 5 bases, with 10 bases of the junction left unmatched. Germline V lookup: CDR1 SGHRS, CDR2 YFSETQ. The CDR3 region has the DNA TGCGCCAGCAGGGCGGGACAGGGGTCAGCAGAAAACATTCAGTACTTC. Translated, it gives CASRAGQGSAENIQYF. Variable domain in full (rest from reference TRBV5-1 and TRBJ2-4): KAGVTQTPRYLIKTRGQQVTLSCSPISGHRSVSWYQQTPGQGLQFLFEYFSETQRNKGNFPGRFSGRQFSNSRSEMNVSTLELGDSALYLCASRAGQGSAENIQYFGAGTRLSVL.

This clone was counted a single time. V gene TRBV28 combines with J gene TRBJ2-7, with D perhaps matching TRBD2 (5 bases). Germline-derived CDR1 and CDR2 are MDHEN and SYDVKM. There are 13 residues in the CDR3. Trimming took 7 bases from V and 2 from J, leaving 12 bases between them. The CDR3 reads CASTAPGTYEQYF. The CDR3 DNA reads as TGTGCCAGCACCGCCCCGGGAACCTACGAGCAGTACTTC.